This T cell receptor (beta chain) was documented in a study of T-cell memory formation after mild COVID-19. Study context: TCR clusters were mostly confined to one donor each. Study-level points and caveats: A second wave of clones peaked on day 37, and their SARS-CoV-2 specificity went unconfirmed.

Per germline, CDR1 SGHTA and CDR2 FQGNSA. Trimming left V 9 bases short and J 6 bases short, with 14 bases between. This CDR3 has 13 residues. TCRdb analysed the 5' RACE reads with MiXCR anew, one entry per CDR3 protein. Of 500,000 to 600,000 distinct CDR3 sequences in the sample, roughly 18% are singletons; the top ten hold about 12%. Remarks on this clonotype: What it recognizes is unknown.

The rearrangement links TRBV7-2 to TRBJ1-4; D might be TRBD1 (5 bases). Sequencing was carried out using PBMCs or a T cell subset sorted from them (not recorded which). The sequence came from an adult woman who had mild COVID-19 (a few samples of this study predate the infection). Cell type and time point are not known. CDR3 sequence reads: CASGIRGDEKLFF. The CDR3 DNA reads as TGTGCCAGTGGGATAAGGGGTGATGAAAAACTGTTTTTT.